The text below deals with one TCR beta chain. The antigen is undetermined. This CDR3 has 14 amino acids. Trimming took off 0 bases at V and 8 bases at J, with 13 bases between the two ends. Per the germline V gene, CDR1 is LGHNA and CDR2 is YNFKEQ. With 60 Vbeta and 13 Jbeta primers, the PCR was carried out. Profiling relied on immunoSEQ multiplex PCR, and the TCRdb table lists in-frame clones only, not all of them. The table has some 100,000 clones, about four fifths seen once. These data are taken from a study of cytomegalovirus exposure and HLA in healthy donors. Overall study context: Caucasian-associated ancestry cluster membership applied to about 80% of nearly 400 genotyped donors.

General study findings and limits: A later analysis linked 15,000 to 20,000 TCR beta sequences to HLA alleles at 0.05 false discovery rate. Reports described diagnosis of cytomegalovirus status by the classifier as highly specific and sensitive. Some segments of the V type, notably TRBV6-2 and TRBV6-3, were excluded as indistinguishable.

Sequencing was done on a sample of PBMCs. This TCR was sampled from a male donor in good health and CMV-seropositive. The chain combines TRBV4-2 with TRBJ1-2; unclear D gene. The CDR3 region has the DNA TGTGCCAGCAGCCAAGACAGGAGGACGGGAGGCTACACCTTC. Its protein is CASSQDRRTGGYTF.